Following are 28 T cell receptor beta chains from one sample sequenced in a study of blood T cell repertoires in COVID-19. Assay: immunoSEQ multiplex PCR; the TCRdb copy retains only in-frame clones and omits some. The sample lists 70,000 to 100,000 clones; 85% to 90% were seen once. The specimen was peripheral blood. The receptors derive from a woman older than 75 with active COVID-19.

The chain recombines TRBV9 with TRBJ2-2; D gene unclear. The germline V and J ends were trimmed by 3 bases and 4 bases, with 7 bases remaining between them. The CDR3 runs 13 residues. CDR1 and CDR2 (germline): SGDLS, YYNGEE. In nucleotides, the CDR3 is TGTGCCAGCAGCGCAACTACCACCGGGGAGCTGTTTTTT. Protein: CASSATTTGELFF.

The chain is built from TRBV10-3 and TRBJ2-7, with D tentatively TRBD2 (5 bases). Trimming removed 4 bases from V and 5 bases from J, with 6 bases in between. The CDR3 is made up of 11 amino acids. Per the germline V gene, CDR1 is ENHRY and CDR2 is SYGVKD. CDR3 bases: TGTGCCATCAGTGTACTAGACGAGCAGTACTTC. This gives the protein CAISVLDEQYF.

V usage is TRBV4-2 and J usage is TRBJ2-5; TRBD1 agrees at 9 bases. The CDR3 consists of 14 residues. Germline CDR1 LGHNA, CDR2 YNFKEQ. The V and J ends lost 4 bases and 5 bases, in that order; junction bases with no gene match: 5. As DNA, the CDR3 is TGTGCCAGCAGCCTCCGGGACAGGGCCGAGACCCAGTACTTC. This gives the protein CASSLRDRAETQYF.

This clone was detected once. The chain employs TRBV6-6 and TRBJ2-7; 14 bases align to TRBD2. V was pared by 5 bases and J by 5 bases, with 11 bases of the junction left unmatched. The germline gives CDR1 MNHNY, CDR2 SVGAGI (reference sequence). CDR3 size: 17 residues. The CDR3, as DNA: TGTGCCAGCAGTCTTACCGGGACTAGCGGGAGTCCCCACGAGCAGTACTTC. Translated: CASSLTGTSGSPHEQYF.

The J gene is TRBJ2-2, the V gene TRBV4-3, with D maybe TRBD2 (5 bases). The ends were cut back, 0 bases at V and 7 bases at J, with 15 bases in the middle. The CDR3 covers 16 residues. The germline V gene has CDR1 LGHNA and CDR2 YSLEER. CDR3 protein: CASSQDFRELGGELFF. The CDR3 DNA is TGCGCCAGCAGCCAAGATTTTAGGGAGTTGGGCGGGGAGCTGTTTTTT.

The rearrangement links TRBV7-2 to TRBJ2-1; 14 nucleotides agree with TRBD2. CDR3 length: 19 residues. From germline, CDR1 is SGHTA and CDR2 FQGNSA. The J segment lost 2 bases and the V segment lost 4 bases, leaving 10 bases of the junction unmatched. DNA of the CDR3: TGTGCCAGCAGCTCAAGACTAGCGGGAGGGCCTGTCGCCTACAATGAGCAGTTCTTC. The encoded protein is CASSSRLAGGPVAYNEQFF.

In nucleotides, the CDR3 is TGTGCCAGCAGCACGCCCACAGGGGGCGGCCCAGATACGCAGTATTTT. Amino acid sequence: CASSTPTGGGPDTQYF. V usage is TRBV7-3 and J usage is TRBJ2-3, with 9 bases aligning to TRBD1. This CDR3 contains 16 residues. Looked up from germline, CDR1 is SGHTA and CDR2 is FQGTGA. V shed 5 bases and J 4 bases; nucleotides not matched to a gene: 10.

The V and J genes are TRBV6-6 and TRBJ2-7; 14 bases are a match to TRBD2. The CDR3 totals 16 residues. V shed 5 bases, J shed 1 base, and the junction held 4 bases outside the gene matches. Germline loops: CDR1 MNHNY, CDR2 SVGAGI (reference sequence). The CDR3 DNA reads TGTGCCAGCAGTGGGACTAGCGGGAGAATTTCCTACGAGCAGTACTTC. It is translated as CASSGTSGRISYEQYF.

This rearrangement joins TRBV5-1 to TRBJ2-1; 12 bases line up with TRBD2. Germline CDR1 is SGHRS and CDR2 is YFSETQ. The CDR3 extends over 16 amino acids. V gave up 4 bases and J gave up 10 bases; unmatched junction bases: 12. DNA for the CDR3: TGCGCCAGCAGCCCCGGGACTAGCGGGCCGCGGGGGGAGCAGTTCTTC. Translated: CASSPGTSGPRGEQFF.

V gene TRBV3-1 (or the pseudogene TRBV3-2) combines with J gene TRBJ1-4; 10 bases match TRBD1. From germline, CDR1 is LGHDT and CDR2 YNNKEL (reference sequence). The CDR3 is made up of 19 amino acids. The ends lost 5 bases at V and 2 bases at J; junction bases unmatched: 14. CDR3 sequence: CASSCPPRGQGFTNEKLFF. Here the CDR3 DNA reads TGTGCCAGCAGCTGCCCTCCGCGGGGACAGGGGTTCACTAATGAAAAACTGTTTTTT.

The chain couples TRBV19 to TRBJ2-7; TRBD1 aligns across 9 bases. Per germline, CDR1 LNHDA and CDR2 SQIVND (reference sequence). The CDR3 extends over 14 amino acids. With 4 bases clipped from V and 2 bases from J, the junction kept 3 bases outside the gene matches. CDR3: CASSKTGGAYEQYF. The CDR3 nucleotides are TGTGCCAGTAGTAAGACAGGGGGTGCCTACGAGCAGTACTTC.

The chain uses TRBV5-6 and TRBJ1-6; no definite D call. The V end was cut by 0 bases, the J end by 4 bases, with 5 bases between. From germline, CDR1 is SGHDT and CDR2 YYEEEE. The CDR3 spans 14 residues. The CDR3: CASSLVSYNSPLHF. The CDR3 DNA reads as TGTGCCAGCAGCTTGGTCAGTTATAATTCACCCCTCCACTTT.

The V gene is TRBV7-2, the J gene TRBJ2-7; perhaps TRBD2 as D (5 bases). Germline V lookup: CDR1 SGHTA, CDR2 FQGNSA. The CDR3 spans 12 residues. Between the trimmed V and J ends, which lost 4 bases and 1 base, there was a span of 5 bases. In nucleotides, the CDR3 is TGTGCCAGCAGCTGGGAGTCCTACGAGCAGTACTTC. The encoded protein is CASSWESYEQYF.

The chain couples TRBV29-1 to TRBJ2-7; 8 bases fit TRBD1. V shed 5 bases and J 3 bases; nucleotides not matched to a gene: 6. CDR3 length: 13 amino acids. Germline CDR1 reads SQVTM; CDR2 reads ANQGSEA. This CDR3 reads CSVSDRGDYEQYF. Here the CDR3 DNA reads TGCAGCGTTTCCGACAGGGGAGACTACGAGCAGTACTTC.

The chain links TRBV7-9 to TRBJ2-6; tentative D call: TRBD1 (6 bases). Germline-derived CDR1 and CDR2 are SEHNR and FQNEAQ (reference sequence). With 5 bases removed from V and 1 base from J, the gap between germline ends came to 18 bases. This CDR3 comprises 18 residues. CDR3 amino acids: CASSPAQGMESGANVLTF. The CDR3 DNA is TGTGCCAGCAGCCCAGCCCAGGGGATGGAGTCTGGGGCCAACGTCCTGACTTTC.

The CDR3 protein is CASSLGGGPYNEQFF. The CDR3 coding sequence is TGTGCCAGCAGCTTAGGGGGGGGGCCCTACAATGAGCAGTTCTTC. The genes are TRBV7-2 and TRBJ2-1, with D possibly being TRBD2 (7 bases). V was pared by 1 base and J by 2 bases, with 9 bases between. CDR1 and CDR2 (germline): SGHTA, FQGNSA. The CDR3 sequence is 15 residues long.

This sequence joins TRBV30 and TRBJ2-5, with 11 bases aligning to TRBD2. The junction had 3 bases not matched to a gene; V was cut back by 5 bases and J by 1 base. Per the germline V gene, CDR1 is GTSNPN and CDR2 is SVGIG (reference sequence). The CDR3 is made up of 14 amino acids. CDR3 amino acids: CAWGLAGLQETQYF. Here the CDR3 DNA reads TGTGCCTGGGGACTAGCGGGTCTCCAAGAGACCCAGTACTTC.

The chain has TRBV7-9 and TRBJ2-4; D is undetermined. V lost 5 bases, J lost 7 bases, and 15 bases lay in between. CDR1 SEHNR and CDR2 FQNEAQ come from the germline V gene (reference sequence). The CDR3 covers 14 residues. This CDR3 is CASSPGMVANIQYF. The CDR3 DNA reads TGTGCCAGCAGCCCAGGAATGGTGGCCAACATTCAGTACTTC.

The rearrangement uses TRBV5-1 and TRBJ2-1; 12 nucleotides match TRBD2. Germline CDR1 and CDR2: SGHRS and YFSETQ. The length of the CDR3 is 15 residues. The junction had 5 bases not matched to a gene; V was cut back by 2 bases and J by 8 bases. CDR3 protein: CASSLLAGGTYEQFF. The CDR3 DNA sequence: TGCGCCAGCAGCTTACTAGCGGGAGGAACCTATGAGCAGTTCTTC.

The chain carries TRBV6-6 and TRBJ2-3; D possibly corresponds to TRBD1 (6 bases). Trimming left V 3 bases short and J 1 base short, with 11 bases between. CDR1 is MNHNY and CDR2 is SVGAGI in the germline V gene (reference sequence). The CDR3 runs 15 residues. Written as DNA, the CDR3 is TGTGCCAGCAGTTATAGGGCAGGGGGCACAGATACGCAGTATTTT. Protein product: CASSYRAGGTDTQYF.

The chain employs TRBV21-1 and TRBJ2-7; the DNA was not used to check the table's D call, TRBD1. TRBV21-1 is a pseudogene. The CDR3 spans 17 residues. The CDR3 is CASSKEGTGDYFYEQYF. The CDR3 nucleotides read TGTGCCAGCAGCAAAGAGGGGACAGGGGATTATTTCTACGAGCAGTACTTC.

This clone has a single count. The rearrangement joins TRBV18 to TRBJ2-1, with 7 bases fitting TRBD2. V trimming: 3 bases; J trimming: 8 bases; junction bases outside the gene matches: 7. The germline V gene has CDR1 KGHSH and CDR2 LQKENI. The CDR3 is 14 amino acids. The CDR3 DNA follows: TGTGCCAGCTCACCCCGGCCGGGAGGCCATGAGCAGTTCTTC. Translation gives CASSPRPGGHEQFF.

The V call is TRBV10-1, the J call TRBJ2-3; 7 nucleotides line up with TRBD1. V lost 1 base and J lost 1; bases outside the gene matches: 14. CDR1 WNHNN and CDR2 SYGVQD come from the germline V gene (reference sequence). The CDR3 covers 19 residues. CDR3 amino acids: CASSEWSVYDRVRTDTQYF. The CDR3 bases are TGCGCCAGCAGTGAGTGGAGTGTTTATGACAGGGTCCGCACAGATACGCAGTATTTT.

This chain links TRBV6-4 with TRBJ2-2; 7 nucleotides line up with TRBD1. The length of the CDR3 is 16 residues. J gave up 5 bases and V 0 bases, and 6 bases lay outside the gene matches. Germline CDR1 is MRHNA and CDR2 is SNTAGT. The CDR3 loop is CASSDSPRGLTGELFF. The CDR3 nucleotides read TGTGCCAGCAGTGACTCGCCCAGGGGGTTGACCGGGGAGCTGTTTTTT.

The gene calls are TRBV28 and TRBJ1-1; perhaps TRBD1 as D (5 bases). Deletions cut 8 bases from V and 3 bases from J, with 16 bases between. This CDR3 comprises 14 residues. In germline, CDR1 is MDHEN, CDR2 SYDVKM. CDR3 in DNA: TGTGCCAGCTCCCCCCGGGGGGGGGACACTGAAGCTTTCTTT. It translates to CASSPRGGDTEAFF.

This clone has just a few counts. This chain joins TRBV6-2 or TRBV6-3 and TRBJ2-3, with 8 bases that match TRBD2. Germline V gives CDR1 MNHEY, CDR2 SVGEGT. With V trimmed by 1 base and J by 3 bases, 6 bases remained unmatched. This CDR3 is 16 amino acids long. As DNA, the CDR3 is TGTGCCAGCAGTTACTTAAGCGGGAGCAGGACAGATACGCAGTATTTT. Its protein product is CASSYLSGSRTDTQYF.

The chain employs TRBV5-1 and TRBJ1-2, with TRBD1 matching over 8 bases. The CDR3 length is 15 residues. V lost 4 bases, J lost 0 bases, and 5 bases stayed unmatched. The germline V gene encodes CDR1 SGHRS and CDR2 YFSETQ. The CDR3 reads CASSRTGPANYGYTF. CDR3 nucleotides: TGCGCCAGCAGCCGGACAGGGCCGGCTAACTATGGCTACACCTTC.

The J gene is TRBJ2-7, the V gene TRBV19, with D perhaps matching TRBD2 (6 bases). The CDR3 extends over 14 amino acids. Per germline, CDR1 LNHDA and CDR2 SQIVND (reference sequence). With 7 bases removed from V and 0 bases from J, the gap between germline ends came to 13 bases. CDR3 coding DNA: TGTGCCAGTACGCGGGGCAGGGACTCCTACGAGCAGTACTTC. Its translation: CASTRGRDSYEQYF.